The TCR beta chain under discussion was sequenced for a study of blood T cells in healthy people across ages. Study outcomes and limitations: A strong correlation was found between TCR beta diversity and the percentage of naive T cells.

A sample-barcoded 5' primer and a J-beta primer mix were used in a second PCR of about 7 to 12 cycles. All samples gave at least 2.5 million CDR3-containing paired-end reads. TCRdb re-analysed the 5' RACE reads in MiXCR, keeping a single row per CDR3 protein. This sample carries approximately 1.5 million distinct CDR3 sequences, under 55% of them seen once, and the ten largest clones take less than 5%. The length of the CDR3 is 11 residues. The V end lost 3 bases, the J end lost 13 bases, and 12 bases lay between the germline ends. For this clonotype: Antigen specificity is unknown.

Those donating, healthy Caucasian individuals from Russia, were aged about 6 to 95. The V gene is TRBV12-3 or TRBV12-4, the J gene TRBJ1-1; D is undetermined. The sequencing input was blood. This receptor was identified in a woman aged 18-29 years in good health. DNA for the CDR3: TGTGCCAGCAGTTTGGCCTCCCGGAGTTTCTTT. As protein: CASSLASRSFF.